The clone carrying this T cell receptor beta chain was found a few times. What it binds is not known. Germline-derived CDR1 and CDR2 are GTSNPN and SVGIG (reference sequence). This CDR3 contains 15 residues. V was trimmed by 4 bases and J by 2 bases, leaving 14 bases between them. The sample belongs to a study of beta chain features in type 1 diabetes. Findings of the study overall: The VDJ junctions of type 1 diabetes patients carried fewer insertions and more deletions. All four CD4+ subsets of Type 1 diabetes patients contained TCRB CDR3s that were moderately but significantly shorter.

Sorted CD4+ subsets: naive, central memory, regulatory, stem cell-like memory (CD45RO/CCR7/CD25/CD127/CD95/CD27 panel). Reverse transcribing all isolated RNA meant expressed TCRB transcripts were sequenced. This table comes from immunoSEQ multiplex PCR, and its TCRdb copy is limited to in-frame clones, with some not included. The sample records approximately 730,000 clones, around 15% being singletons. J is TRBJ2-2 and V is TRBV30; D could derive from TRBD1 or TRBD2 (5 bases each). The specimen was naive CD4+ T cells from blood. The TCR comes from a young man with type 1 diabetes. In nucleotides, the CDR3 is TGTGCCTGGACCGGGACGGCAACCAACACCGGGGAGCTGTTTTTT. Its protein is CAWTGTATNTGELFF.